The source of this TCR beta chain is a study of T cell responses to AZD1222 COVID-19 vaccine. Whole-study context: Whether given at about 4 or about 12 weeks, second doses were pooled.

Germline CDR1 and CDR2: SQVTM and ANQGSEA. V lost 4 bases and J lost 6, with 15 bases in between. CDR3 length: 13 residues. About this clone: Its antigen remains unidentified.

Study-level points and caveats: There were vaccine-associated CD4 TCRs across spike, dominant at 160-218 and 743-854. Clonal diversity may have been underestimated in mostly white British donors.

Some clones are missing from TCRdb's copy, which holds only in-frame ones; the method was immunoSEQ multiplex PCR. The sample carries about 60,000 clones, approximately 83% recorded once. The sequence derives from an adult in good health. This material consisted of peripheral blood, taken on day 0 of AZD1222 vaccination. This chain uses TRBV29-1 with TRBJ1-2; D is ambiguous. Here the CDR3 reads CSVVQELQNGYTF. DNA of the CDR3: TGCAGCGTTGTCCAGGAACTTCAAAATGGCTACACCTTC.